This is a list of T cell receptor beta chains from one sample in a study of blood T cell repertoires in COVID-19. The method was immunoSEQ multiplex PCR; TCRdb's version includes in-frame clones alone and lacks a portion of them. The profile shows about 290,000 clones, roughly 80% of them singletons. Sequenced: peripheral blood. The receptor source for this set is a woman aged 45-60 years with active or convalescent COVID-19. Each CDR3 is given with its conserved first and last residue. The order of the fields is V gene, J gene, D gene, clone size, CDR3 protein, CDR3 DNA. D genes are given only for firm matches. A clone size is listed for some rows: how often the clone was seen (once, few, many), or a class if it is expanded.

TRBV27	TRBJ2-7	TRBD1	-	CASSLSLEGTGGDEQYF	TGTGCCAGCAGTTTATCTTTAGAGGGGACAGGGGGCGATGAGCAGTACTTC
TRBV6-5	TRBJ1-6	-	-	CASSSNRDSPLHF	TGTGCCAGCAGTTCTAACAGGGATTCACCCCTCCACTTT
TRBV28	TRBJ2-7	TRBD1	-	CASSSGGRLYEQYF	TGTGCCAGCAGTTCAGGGGGCCGGTTATACGAGCAGTACTTC
TRBV24-1	TRBJ2-7	-	-	CATFEPDQYF	TGTGCCACATTTGAACCAGATCAGTACTTC
TRBV18	TRBJ2-3	-	-	CASSPPSSDTQYF	TGTGCCAGCTCACCACCGTCTTCAGATACGCAGTATTTT
TRBV7-8	TRBJ1-2	-	-	CASSSARGFNYGYTF	TGTGCCAGCAGCTCCGCCCGGGGTTTCAACTATGGCTACACCTTC
TRBV7-9	TRBJ1-3	-	-	CASSLEYEGTIYF	TGTGCCAGCAGCTTAGAGTATGAGGGTACCATATATTTT
TRBV19	TRBJ2-5	TRBD1	-	CASSMGQGAETQYF	TGTGCCAGTAGTATGGGGCAGGGGGCCGAGACCCAGTACTTC
TRBV27	TRBJ2-3	-	-	CASSPFTDQSTDTQYF	TGTGCCAGCAGTCCCTTTACCGATCAGAGCACAGATACGCAGTATTTT
TRBV5-8	TRBJ2-2	-	-	CASRRHLGGNTGELFF	TGTGCCAGCAGGCGTCACCTGGGGGGGAACACCGGGGAGCTGTTTTTT
TRBV19	TRBJ1-1	-	-	CASSITWQLNTEAFF	TGTGCCAGTAGTATAACATGGCAGTTGAACACTGAAGCTTTCTTT
TRBV5-6	TRBJ1-2	-	-	CASSSYLGPPTF	TGTGCCAGCAGCTCCTATCTGGGGCCTCCTACCTTC
TRBV19	TRBJ2-2	TRBD1	few	CASRGTGIAGELFF	TGTGCCAGTAGGGGGACAGGGATTGCCGGGGAGCTGTTTTTT
TRBV12-3/TRBV12-4	TRBJ2-3	TRBD1	-	CASSGQGEDTQYF	TGTGCCAGCTCCGGACAGGGAGAAGATACGCAGTATTTT
TRBV2	TRBJ1-1	-	-	CASQLTSNTEAFF	TGTGCCAGCCAGTTAACCTCAAACACTGAAGCTTTCTTT
TRBV6-5	TRBJ1-4	TRBD1	-	CASSTVSTGVEKLFF	TGTGCCAGCAGTACAGTATCGACAGGGGTGGAAAAACTGTTTTTT
TRBV6-5	TRBJ2-2	TRBD2	-	CASSSRTSVTGELFF	TGTGCCAGCAGTTCAAGGACTAGCGTCACCGGGGAGCTGTTTTTT
TRBV28	TRBJ2-7	TRBD1	-	CASSTRTGLSYEQYF	TGTGCCAGCAGTACAAGGACAGGCTTATCCTACGAGCAGTACTTC
TRBV5-4	TRBJ1-6	-	-	CASRPAVVNSPLHF	TGTGCCAGCAGACCCGCGGTCGTTAATTCACCCCTCCACTTT
TRBV7-9	TRBJ1-1	-	-	CASSLEGVGPNTEAFF	TGTGCCAGCAGCTTAGAAGGGGTAGGACCGAACACTGAAGCTTTCTTT